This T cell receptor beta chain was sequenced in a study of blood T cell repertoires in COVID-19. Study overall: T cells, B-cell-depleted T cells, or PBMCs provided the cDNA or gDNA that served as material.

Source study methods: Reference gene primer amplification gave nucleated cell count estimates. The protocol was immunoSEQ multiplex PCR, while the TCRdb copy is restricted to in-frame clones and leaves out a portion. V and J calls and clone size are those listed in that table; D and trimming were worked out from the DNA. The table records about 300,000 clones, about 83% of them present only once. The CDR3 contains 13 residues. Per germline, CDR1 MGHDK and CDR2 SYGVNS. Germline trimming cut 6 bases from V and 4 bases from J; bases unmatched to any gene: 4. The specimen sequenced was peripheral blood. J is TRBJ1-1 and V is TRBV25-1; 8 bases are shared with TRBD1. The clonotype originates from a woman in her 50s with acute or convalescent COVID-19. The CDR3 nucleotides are TGTGCCAGCAGGGGACAGGTCCGCACTGAAGCTTTCTTT. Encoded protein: CASRGQVRTEAFF.